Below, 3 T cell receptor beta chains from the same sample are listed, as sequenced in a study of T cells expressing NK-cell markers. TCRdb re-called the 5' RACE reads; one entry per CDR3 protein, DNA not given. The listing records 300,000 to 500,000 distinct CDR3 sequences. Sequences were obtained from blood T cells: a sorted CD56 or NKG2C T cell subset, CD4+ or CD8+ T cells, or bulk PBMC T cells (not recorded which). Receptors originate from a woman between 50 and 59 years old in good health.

CDR3 loop: CASSLPGQGTDTQYF. The chain employs TRBV5-1 and TRBJ2-3; as DNA is missing, the TRBD1 call by TCRdb cannot be tested. The CDR3 has 15 residues. In germline, CDR1 is SGHRS, CDR2 YFSETQ.

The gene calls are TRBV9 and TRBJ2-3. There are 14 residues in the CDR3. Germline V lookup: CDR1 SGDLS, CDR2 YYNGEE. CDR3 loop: CASSRHVDTDTQYF.

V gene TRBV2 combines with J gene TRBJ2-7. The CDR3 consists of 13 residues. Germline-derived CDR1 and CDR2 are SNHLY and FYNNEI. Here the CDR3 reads CASSEQVTSEQYF.